In its sample, the clone carrying this TCR beta chain was seen many times. Treatment here: PENTA 11 planned treatment interruption arm or continuous ART arm. At least 24 weeks of at least three-drug ART, in children 2 to 15 years. The TCR library was built from RNA with a 3' RACE protocol and unique molecular identifiers. TCRdb reanalysed the 3' RACE reads using MiXCR and keeps one entry per CDR3 protein. This sample has about 83,000 distinct CDR3 sequences; about 6.9% occur once, and the top ten carry about 1.1%. The data stem from a study of HIV-infected children after antiretroviral therapy interruption. On the study more broadly: In continuous treatment, analyzed samples were from weeks 0, 48 and 150.

The CDR3 is 14 amino acids. Trimming removed 3 bases at V and 2 bases at J, with 10 bases between. The chain carries TRBV12-3 or TRBV12-4 and TRBJ2-5; perhaps TRBD2 as D (6 bases). The sequences come from CD45RA+ CD4+ T cells from PBMCs, pooled from several time points, collected from a donor given antiretroviral therapy, either interrupted or continuous. Specified subset: naive CD4+ CD45RA+ CD45RO- T cells. The receptor comes from a pool of human donors with HIV. The DNA for the CDR3 is TGTGCCAGCAGTTTCTTCGGGGGTCAAGAGACCCAGTACTTC. It is translated as CASSFFGGQETQYF.